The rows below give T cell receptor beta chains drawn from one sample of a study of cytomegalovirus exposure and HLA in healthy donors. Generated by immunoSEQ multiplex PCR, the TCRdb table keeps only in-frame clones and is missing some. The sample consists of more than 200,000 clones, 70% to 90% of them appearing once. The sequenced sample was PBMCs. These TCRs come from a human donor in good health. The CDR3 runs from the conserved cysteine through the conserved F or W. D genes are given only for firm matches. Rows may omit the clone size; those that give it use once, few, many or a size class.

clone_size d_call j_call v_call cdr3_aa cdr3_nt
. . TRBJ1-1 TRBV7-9 CASSPRTEAFF TGTGCCAGCAGCCCCCGCACTGAAGCTTTCTTT
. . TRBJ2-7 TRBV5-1 CASSSPPKGRTYEQYF TGCGCCAGCAGCTCCCCGCCAAAGGGGAGGACCTACGAGCAGTACTTC
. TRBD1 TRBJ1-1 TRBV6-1 CASSRQGAGTEAFF TGTGCCAGCAGTCGACAGGGGGCTGGGACTGAAGCTTTCTTT
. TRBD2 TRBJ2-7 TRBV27 CASSLLAGLNYEQYF TGTGCCAGCAGTTTACTAGCGGGACTCAACTACGAGCAGTACTTC
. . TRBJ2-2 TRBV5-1 CASSLLGQANTGELFF TGCGCCAGCTCGTTACTCGGACAAGCGAACACCGGGGAGCTGTTTTTT
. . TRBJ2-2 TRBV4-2 CASSQERSNTGELFF TGTGCCAGCAGCCAAGAGAGGTCAAACACCGGGGAGCTGTTTTTT
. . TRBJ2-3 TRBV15 CATSTDRRGPDTQYF TGTGCCACCAGCACCGATCGCAGGGGCCCCGATACGCAGTATTTT
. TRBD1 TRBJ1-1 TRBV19 CASSMPTGVNTEAFF TGTGCCAGTAGTATGCCCACAGGGGTGAACACTGAAGCTTTCTTT
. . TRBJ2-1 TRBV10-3 CAISGRVVNEQFF TGTGCCATCAGTGGCAGGGTAGTTAATGAGCAGTTCTTC
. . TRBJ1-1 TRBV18 CASSPNTGEAFF TGTGCCAGCTCACCAAACACAGGGGAAGCTTTCTTT
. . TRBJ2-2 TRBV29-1 CSVRLRGSGELFF TGCAGCGTCAGGCTGAGGGGGTCCGGGGAGCTGTTTTTT
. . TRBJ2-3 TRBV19 CASRVRSGDTQYF TGTGCCAGTAGAGTCCGTTCGGGGGATACGCAGTATTTT
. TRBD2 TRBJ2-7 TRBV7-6 CASSSLAGQGEQYF TGTGCCAGCAGCTCCCTAGCGGGTCAGGGCGAGCAGTACTTC
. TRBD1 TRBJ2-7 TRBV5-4 CASSLPSRTGNYEQYF TGTGCCAGCAGCTTGCCCTCCAGGACAGGCAACTACGAGCAGTACTTC
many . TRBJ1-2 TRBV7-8 CASSLADYGYTF TGTGCCAGCAGCTTGGCTGACTATGGCTACACCTTC
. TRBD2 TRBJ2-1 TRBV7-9 CSSSTQPGLAGNEQFF TGTTCCAGCAGCACGCAACCGGGACTAGCAGGCAATGAGCAGTTCTTC
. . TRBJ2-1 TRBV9 CASSVAPGTREEPRFF .
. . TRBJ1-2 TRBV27 CATLGPGRGFYGYTF TGTGCCACTCTGGGGCCAGGTCGTGGGTTCTATGGCTACACCTTC
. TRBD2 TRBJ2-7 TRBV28 CASSLSVSSGRASYEQYF TGTGCCAGCAGTTTATCCGTTTCTAGCGGGAGGGCCTCCTACGAGCAGTACTTC
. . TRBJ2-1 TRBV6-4 CASSDSGGTSYNEQFF TGTGCCAGCAGTGACTCAGGCGGGACTTCTTACAATGAGCAGTTCTTC
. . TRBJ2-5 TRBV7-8 CASSLAWGSAVPFQETQYF TGTGCCAGCAGCTTAGCTTGGGGTAGCGCAGTCCCTTTCCAAGAGACCCAGTACTTC
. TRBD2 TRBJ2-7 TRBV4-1 CASSQTLAGESYEQYF TGCGCCAGCAGCCAAACTCTAGCGGGAGAGTCTTACGAGCAGTACTTC
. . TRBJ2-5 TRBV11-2 CASSQGTLKETQYF TGTGCCAGCAGCCAAGGGACTTTAAAAGAGACCCAGTACTTC
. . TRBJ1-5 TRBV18 CASSPIHIGDQPQHF TGTGCCAGCTCACCTATTCATATCGGAGATCAGCCCCAGCATTTT
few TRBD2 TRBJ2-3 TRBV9 CASSVGGGGTDTQYF TGTGCCAGCAGCGTAGGGGGAGGGGGCACAGATACGCAGTATTTT